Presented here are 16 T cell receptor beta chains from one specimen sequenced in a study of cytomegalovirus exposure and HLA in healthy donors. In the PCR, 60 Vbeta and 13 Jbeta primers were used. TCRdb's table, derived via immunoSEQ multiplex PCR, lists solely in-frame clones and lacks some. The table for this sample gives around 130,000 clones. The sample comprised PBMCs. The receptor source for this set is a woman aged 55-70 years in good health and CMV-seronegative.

Here the CDR3 reads CASGTSGGTQETQYF. CDR3 sequence (DNA): TGCGCCAGCGGGACTAGCGGGGGTACTCAAGAGACCCAGTACTTC. V is TRBV5-1 and J is TRBJ2-5, with 14 positions matching TRBD2. Germline CDR1 is SGHRS and CDR2 is YFSETQ. The CDR3 is 15 residues long. V trimming: 7 bases; J trimming: 2 bases; junction bases outside the gene matches: 4.

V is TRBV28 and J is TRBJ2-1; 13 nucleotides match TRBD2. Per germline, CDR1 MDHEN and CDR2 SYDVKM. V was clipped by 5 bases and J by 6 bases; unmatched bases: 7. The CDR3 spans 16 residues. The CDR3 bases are TGTGCCAGCAGTCAGTTTCGGACTAGCGGGGGCAATGAGCAGTTCTTC. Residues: CASSQFRTSGGNEQFF.

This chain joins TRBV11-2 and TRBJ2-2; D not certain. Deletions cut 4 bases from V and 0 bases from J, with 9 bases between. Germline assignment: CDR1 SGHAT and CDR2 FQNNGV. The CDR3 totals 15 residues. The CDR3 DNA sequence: TGTGCCAGCAGCTCCGTCAGGACGAACACCGGGGAGCTGTTTTTT. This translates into CASSSVRTNTGELFF.

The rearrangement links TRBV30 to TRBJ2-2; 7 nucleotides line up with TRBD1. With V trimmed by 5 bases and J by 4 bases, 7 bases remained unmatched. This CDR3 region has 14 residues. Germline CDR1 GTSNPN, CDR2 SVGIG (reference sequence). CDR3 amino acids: CAWGGQVATGELFF. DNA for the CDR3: TGTGCCTGGGGCGGACAGGTCGCCACCGGGGAGCTGTTTTTT.

This CDR3 is CASSSYGTSGQETQYF. The CDR3 nucleotides read TGTGCCAGCAGTTCCTATGGGACTAGCGGGCAAGAGACCCAGTACTTC. This rearrangement joins TRBV28 to TRBJ2-5; 12 bases map to TRBD2. This CDR3 has 16 residues. Germline V CDR1 and CDR2: MDHEN, SYDVKM. V dropped 4 bases and J dropped 2; count of bases not matched to a gene: 5. Full variable domain (outside the CDR3, taken from reference TRBV28 and TRBJ2-5): DVKVTQSSRYLVKRTGEKVFLECVQDMDHENMFWYRQDPGLGLRLIYFSYDVKMKEKGDIPEGYSVSREKKERFSLILESASTNQTSMYLCASSSYGTSGQETQYFGPGTRLLVL.

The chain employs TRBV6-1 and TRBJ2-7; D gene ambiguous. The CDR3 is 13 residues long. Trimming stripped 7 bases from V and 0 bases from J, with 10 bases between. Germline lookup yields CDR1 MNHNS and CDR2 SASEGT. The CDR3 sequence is CASNPVRSYEQYF. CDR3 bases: TGTGCCAGCAACCCAGTACGCTCCTACGAGCAGTACTTC.

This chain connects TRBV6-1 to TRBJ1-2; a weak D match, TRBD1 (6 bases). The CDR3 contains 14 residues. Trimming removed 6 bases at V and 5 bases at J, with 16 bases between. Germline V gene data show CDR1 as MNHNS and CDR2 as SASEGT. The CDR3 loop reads CASSPDRTGYGYTF. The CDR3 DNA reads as TGTGCCAGCAGCCCTGACAGGACCGGGTATGGCTACACCTTC.

Here the CDR3 DNA reads TGTGCCATCAGCCCCGCAGGGGGAAGGGAAAAACTGTTTTTT. Its protein product is CAISPAGGREKLFF. This sequence joins TRBV10-3 and TRBJ1-4; 7 bases match TRBD1. Germline-derived CDR1 and CDR2 are ENHRY and SYGVKD. The CDR3 is 14 amino acids. J lost 8 bases, V lost 6 bases, and 9 bases had no gene match.

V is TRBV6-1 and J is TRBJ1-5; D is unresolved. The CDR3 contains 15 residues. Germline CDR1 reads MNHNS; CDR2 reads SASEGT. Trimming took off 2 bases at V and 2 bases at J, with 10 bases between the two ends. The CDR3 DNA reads TGTGCCAGCAGTGAATCTCCGGAGGGCAATCAGCCCCAGCATTTT. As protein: CASSESPEGNQPQHF.

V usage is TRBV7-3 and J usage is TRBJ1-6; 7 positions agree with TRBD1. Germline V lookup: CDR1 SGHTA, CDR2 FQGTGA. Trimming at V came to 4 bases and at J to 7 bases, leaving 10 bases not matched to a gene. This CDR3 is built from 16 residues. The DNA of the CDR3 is TGTGCCAGCAGCTCAAACCACAGGGGAGGCAATTCACCCCTCCACTTT. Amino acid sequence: CASSSNHRGGNSPLHF.

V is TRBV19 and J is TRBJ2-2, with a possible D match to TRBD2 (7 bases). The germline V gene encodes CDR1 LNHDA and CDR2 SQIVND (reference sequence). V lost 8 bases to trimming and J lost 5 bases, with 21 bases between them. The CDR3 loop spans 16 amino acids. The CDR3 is CASRIPGGRGTGELFF. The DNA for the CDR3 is TGTGCCAGTCGGATCCCCGGGGGGCGGGGTACCGGGGAGCTGTTTTTT.

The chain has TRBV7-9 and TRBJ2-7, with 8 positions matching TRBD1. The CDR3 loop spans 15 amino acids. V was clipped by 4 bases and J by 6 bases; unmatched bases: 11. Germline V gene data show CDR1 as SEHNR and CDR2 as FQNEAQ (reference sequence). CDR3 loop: CASSWENRGESEQYF. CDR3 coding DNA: TGTGCCAGCAGCTGGGAAAACAGGGGGGAGTCCGAGCAGTACTTC.

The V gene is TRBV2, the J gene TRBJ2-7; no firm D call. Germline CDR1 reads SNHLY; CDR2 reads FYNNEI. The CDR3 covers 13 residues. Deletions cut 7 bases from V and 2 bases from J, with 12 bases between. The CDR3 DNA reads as TGTGCCAGCATGTACCCCGACACCTACGAGCAGTACTTC. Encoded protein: CASMYPDTYEQYF.

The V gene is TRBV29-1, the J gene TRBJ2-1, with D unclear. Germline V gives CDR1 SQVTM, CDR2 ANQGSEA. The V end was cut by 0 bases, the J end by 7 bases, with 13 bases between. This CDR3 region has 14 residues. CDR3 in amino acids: CSVEDLPRRNEQFF. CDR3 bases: TGCAGCGTTGAAGATCTTCCTCGGCGGAATGAGCAGTTCTTC.

The CDR3 DNA reads as TGCAGCGCCCAGAATCCGGGTCAGGGATCCGGGGCCAACGTCCTGACTTTC. This gives the protein CSAQNPGQGSGANVLTF. The chain combines TRBV29-1 with TRBJ2-6; D perhaps matches TRBD1 (5 bases). The germline CDR1 and CDR2 sequences are SQVTM and ANQGSEA. This CDR3 region has 17 residues. Trimming pared 7 bases from V and 4 bases from J, leaving 23 bases between.

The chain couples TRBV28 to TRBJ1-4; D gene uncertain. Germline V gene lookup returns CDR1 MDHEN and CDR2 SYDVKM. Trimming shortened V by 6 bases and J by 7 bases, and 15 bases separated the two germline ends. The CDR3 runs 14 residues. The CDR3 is CASRRDRRSEKLFF. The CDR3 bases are TGTGCCAGCAGGAGGGATCGGCGGAGTGAAAAACTGTTTTTT.